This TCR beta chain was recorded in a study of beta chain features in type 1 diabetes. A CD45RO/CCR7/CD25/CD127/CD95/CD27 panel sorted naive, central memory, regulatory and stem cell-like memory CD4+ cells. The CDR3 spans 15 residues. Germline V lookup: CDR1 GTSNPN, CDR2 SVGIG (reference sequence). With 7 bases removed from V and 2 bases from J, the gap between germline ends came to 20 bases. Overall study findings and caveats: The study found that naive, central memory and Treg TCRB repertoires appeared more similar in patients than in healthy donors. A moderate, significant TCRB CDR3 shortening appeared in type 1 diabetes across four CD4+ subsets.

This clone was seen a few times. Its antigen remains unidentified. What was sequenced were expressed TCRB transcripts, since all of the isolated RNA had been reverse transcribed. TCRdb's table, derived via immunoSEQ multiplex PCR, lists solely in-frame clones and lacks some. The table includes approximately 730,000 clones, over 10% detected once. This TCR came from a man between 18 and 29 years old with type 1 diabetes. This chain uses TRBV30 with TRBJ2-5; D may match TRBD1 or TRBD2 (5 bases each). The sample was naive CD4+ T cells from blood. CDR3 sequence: CAYSSGTPLQETQYF. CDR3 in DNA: TGTGCCTACTCATCCGGGACCCCCCTTCAAGAGACCCAGTACTTC.